This record looks at one TCR beta chain sequence and its context. Its antigen is currently unknown. CDR1 and CDR2 from the germline V gene are SGHDN and FVKESK. V dropped 4 bases and J dropped 0 bases, with 10 bases sitting between them. The CDR3 runs 15 residues. The data originate from a study of response to subunit inactivated influenza vaccine. Study outcomes and limitations: There was a suggestion from the authors that each seasonal influenza vaccination recruits few new T cells.

TCRdb reprocessed the RT-PCR reads via MiXCR and lists one record per CDR3 protein. In the table there are some 500,000 distinct CDR3 sequences, about 25% of which are singletons. This TCR was recovered from a man in his fifties or sixties who received an inactivated influenza vaccine. This material consisted of CD4+ T cells sorted from PBMCs, taken approximately 5 days after vaccination. The chain links TRBV14 to TRBJ1-3; D is uncertain. This chain's CDR3 is CASSPISPSGNTIYF. CDR3 nucleotide sequence: TGTGCCAGCAGCCCGATTTCGCCCTCTGGAAACACCATATATTTT.